This T cell receptor (beta chain) was documented in a study of T cell responses to AZD1222 COVID-19 vaccine. Study-wide background: Pooling of second doses given at about 4 or about 12 weeks was done.

General study results and limits: Once two AZD1222 doses were given, Spike-specific TCR breadth and depth went up. Among spike-specific TCRs, nearly half reportedly target unmutated variant regions.

Germline CDR1 is SGHRS and CDR2 is YFSETQ. Trimming pared 0 bases from V and 2 bases from J, leaving 6 bases between. The CDR3 runs to 14 residues. The table came from immunoSEQ multiplex PCR; TCRdb's copy has only in-frame clones and leaves some out. The table records 57,000 or so clones, roughly three quarters of them present only once. This clone appeared a few times. The antigen is unknown. The gene calls are TRBV5-1 and TRBJ1-3; no reliable D call. This TCR was sampled from an adult in good health. The source was peripheral blood, collected on day 0 of AZD1222 vaccination. The CDR3 DNA follows: TGCGCCAGCAGCTTGGCGCAGCCTGGAAACACCATATATTTT. Translated: CASSLAQPGNTIYF.